The TCR beta chain described here comes from a study of blood T cell repertoires in COVID-19. Study overall: PBMCs, B-cell-depleted T cells, or T cells were the source of the cDNA or gDNA that made up the material.

J was trimmed by 3 bases and V by 0 bases; bases with no gene match: 8. This CDR3 is built from 18 residues. Germline-derived CDR1 and CDR2 are SGDLS and YYNGEE. Per the authors' pipeline: Amplifying reference gene primers gave estimates of nucleated cell counts. The protocol was immunoSEQ multiplex PCR, while the TCRdb copy is restricted to in-frame clones and leaves out a portion. The DNA was the basis for D and trimming; V, J and clone size are from that table. The sample carries about 230,000 clones, approximately 80% recorded once. This TCR derives from a woman aged 40 to 50 who had recovered from COVID-19. The material sequenced was peripheral blood. The V gene is TRBV9, the J gene TRBJ1-4; 10 bases line up with TRBD1. Here the CDR3 DNA reads TGTGCCAGCAGCGTAGCCGGACAGGGGGTAGCGGCTAATGAAAAACTGTTTTTT. Translation gives CASSVAGQGVAANEKLFF.